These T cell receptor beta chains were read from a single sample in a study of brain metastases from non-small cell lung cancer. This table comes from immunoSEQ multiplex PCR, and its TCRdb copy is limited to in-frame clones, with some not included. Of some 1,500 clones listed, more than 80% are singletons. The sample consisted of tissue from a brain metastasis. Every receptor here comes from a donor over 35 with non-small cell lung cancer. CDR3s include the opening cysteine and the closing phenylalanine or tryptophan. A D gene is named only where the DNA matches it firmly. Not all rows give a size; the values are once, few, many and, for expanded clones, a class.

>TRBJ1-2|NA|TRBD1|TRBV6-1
TGTGCCAGCAGTGACCGGACAGGGCGAGAATATGGCTACACCTTC
CASSDRTGREYGYTF
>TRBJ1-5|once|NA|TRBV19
TGTGCCAGTAGGGGAGCGGGAGCACTAAATAGCAATCAGCCCCAGCATTTT
CASRGAGALNSNQPQHF
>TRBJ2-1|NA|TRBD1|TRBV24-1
TGTGCCACCAGTGACCGGGACAGGATAGGAAATGAGCAGTTCTTC
CATSDRDRIGNEQFF
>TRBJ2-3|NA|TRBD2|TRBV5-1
TGCGCCAGCAGCTTGGAGGGGTTTAGCGGGGGGATAGATACGCAGTATTTT
CASSLEGFSGGIDTQYF
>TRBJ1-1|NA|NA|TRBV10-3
TGTGCCATCTCGGCAGACGGGAACACTGAAGCTTTCTTT
CAISADGNTEAFF
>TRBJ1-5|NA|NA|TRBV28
TGTGCCAGCAGTCCCGACCGAGGACCCAGAGGGGGTCAGCCCCAGCATTTT
CASSPDRGPRGGQPQHF
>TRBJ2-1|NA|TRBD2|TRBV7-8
TGTGCCAGCAGCTTAAAAAGGGGGCGGACTAGCGGGGGAATCCGATACAATGAGCAGTTCTTC
CASSLKRGRTSGGIRYNEQFF
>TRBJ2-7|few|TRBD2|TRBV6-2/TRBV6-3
TGTGCCAGCAGTTACTTGCGGGGGAAATACGAGCAGTACTTC
CASSYLRGKYEQYF
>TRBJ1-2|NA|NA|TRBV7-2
TGTGCCAGCAGCCCCTCCGGCTGGGACGGCTACACCTTC
CASSPSGWDGYTF
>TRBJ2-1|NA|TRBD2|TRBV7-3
TGTGCCAGCAGCTCAGGACTAGTTTCCGGTGAGCAGTTCTTC
CASSSGLVSGEQFF
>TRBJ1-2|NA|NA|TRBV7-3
TGTGCCAGCAGTCAGGGAGGAAGCTATGGCTACACCTTC
CASSQGGSYGYTF
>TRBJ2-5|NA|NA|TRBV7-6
TGTGCCAGCAGCTTAAAGACACCGCAAGAGACCCAGTACTTC
CASSLKTPQETQYF
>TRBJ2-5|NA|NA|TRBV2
TGTGCCAGCGGTTCAGAGACCCAGTACTTC
CASGSETQYF
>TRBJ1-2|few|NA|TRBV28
TGTGCCATCCTCTCACACAACTATGGCTACACCTTC
CAILSHNYGYTF
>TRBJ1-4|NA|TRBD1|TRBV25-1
TGTGCCAGCAGTGAACGGACAGGGGAAAAACTGTTTTTT
CASSERTGEKLFF